This T cell receptor beta chain was retrieved from a study of regulatory T cells in long-lasting Graves disease (dated by TCRdb to about 2021). Describing the broader study: Persistent Graves' disease was defined as antithyroid drug treatment for over 5 years with persistently positive TSH receptor autoantibodies. The study was conducted in China and was registered as a clinical trial. Patients with persistent Graves' disease were compared with patients with newly diagnosed Graves' disease using TCR sequencing and RNA sequencing of peripheral blood. TCR sequencing covered roughly 13 persistent and some 20 newly diagnosed Graves' disease patients, some 35 samples in total. Persistent Graves' disease patients in the clinical cohort had taken antithyroid drugs for about 10.3 years on average. What the work shows at the level of the full study, not this receptor alone: More public clonotypes were shared among persistent patients (2,741) than among newly diagnosed patients (966). Compared with newly diagnosed patients, patients with persistent Graves' disease had lower TCR Shannon entropy and fewer highly expanded clones, which suggests clonal expansion. Persistent disease showed preferential use of TRBV28, TRBJ1-2 and TRBJ2-5, whereas newly diagnosed disease favored TRBV20-1 and TRBJ2-1. Because the primary lesion, thyroid tissue, could not be accessed, the study looked at peripheral blood alone. Sequencing and analysis were limited to the TCR beta chain. The authors acknowledged the small sample size as a limitation that may reduce accuracy.

The time point label of this sample denotes: persistent/refractory GD, antithyroid drugs over 5 years with positive TRAb. For both TCR sequencing and RNA sequencing, RNA was extracted from PBMCs using TRIzol. Graves' disease was diagnosed according to American Thyroid Association guidelines. Patients were recruited from an endocrinology department in Xi'an, China. From each patient, around 9 milliliters of peripheral blood was collected into an EDTA anticoagulant tube. Ficoll Paque Plus density gradient separation was used to isolate PBMCs, and no further T cell sorting was performed. An Agilent 2100 Bioanalyzer and agarose gel were used to check RNA quality, while a NanoDrop 2000 measured RNA concentration. At least ten counts were recorded for this clonotype. There is no known antigen for this receptor. Base qualities are not at hand, and no much larger clone is one base apart. Libraries came from multiplex PCR. TCRdb shows the sequencer as Illumina HiSeq 4000. iRepertoire HTBI primers and Arm-PCR amplification of CDR3 regions were used to construct TCR beta libraries. PCR products were gel purified before sequencing. The source study handled its data this way. Gene usage analysis of CDR3 amino acid clonotypes used the 55 to 80 TRBV and 14 to 15 TRBJ segments found across samples. COPE and FqMerger were used to merge filtered high-quality paired reads into contigs. BLAST was used to align contigs to IMGT TRBV, TRBD and TRBJ reference genes, and CDR3 was defined according to IMGT. Clonotypes above 0.1% frequency were classified as highly expanded clones. Shannon entropy was used to measure repertoire diversity, and the Gini coefficient was used to measure V-J evenness. Public clonotypes were defined as clonotypes shared by more than one individual. The public reads were reanalyzed by TCRdb: fastp trimming at Q25, MiXCR alignment, in-frame beta chains only. Rows merge per CDR3 protein into single entries with the most common DNA and genes. What appears here as the V and J calls and clone size reflects TCRdb's work, not the paper's. For this sample the table gives a few hundred thousand distinct CDR3 sequences, of which 23% were detected only once. In total, the top ten clones hold around 24% of the sample.

The CDR3 numbers 18 residues from cysteine through phenylalanine. The sequence is cut down to CDR3 DNA, 54 bases in frame from base 1. The junction shows trimming of 5 bases on V and 4 bases on J, and the gene matches do not reach 19 bases of it. From the germline V gene, CDR1 is SGHAT and CDR2 is FQNNGV. The rearranged chain carries TRBV11-2 and TRBJ2-5, and 7 bases in between align with TRBD1. The origin of this receptor is a female donor with Graves disease. This specimen consisted of peripheral blood mononuclear cells (PBMCs), obtained when the disease was refractory, from a patient treated with antithyroid drugs. CDR3 protein: CASSGPTQGWYERETQYF. The DNA sequence follows: TGTGCCAGCAGCGGACCCACACAGGGGTGGTACGAACGAGAGACCCAGTACTTC.